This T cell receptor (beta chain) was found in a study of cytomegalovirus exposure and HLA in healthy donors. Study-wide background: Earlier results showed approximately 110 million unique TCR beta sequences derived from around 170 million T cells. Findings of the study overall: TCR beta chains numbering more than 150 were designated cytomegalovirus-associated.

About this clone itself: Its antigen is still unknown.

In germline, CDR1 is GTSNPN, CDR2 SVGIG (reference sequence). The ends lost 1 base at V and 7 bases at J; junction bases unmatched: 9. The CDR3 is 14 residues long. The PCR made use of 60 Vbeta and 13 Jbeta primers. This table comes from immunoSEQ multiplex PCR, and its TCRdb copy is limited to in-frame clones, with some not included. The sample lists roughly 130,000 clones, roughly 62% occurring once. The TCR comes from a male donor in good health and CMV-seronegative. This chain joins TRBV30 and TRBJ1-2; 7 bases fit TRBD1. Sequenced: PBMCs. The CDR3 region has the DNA TGTGCCTGGAGTGCCTCCACAGGGGCGGGTGGCTACACCTTC. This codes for CAWSASTGAGGYTF.